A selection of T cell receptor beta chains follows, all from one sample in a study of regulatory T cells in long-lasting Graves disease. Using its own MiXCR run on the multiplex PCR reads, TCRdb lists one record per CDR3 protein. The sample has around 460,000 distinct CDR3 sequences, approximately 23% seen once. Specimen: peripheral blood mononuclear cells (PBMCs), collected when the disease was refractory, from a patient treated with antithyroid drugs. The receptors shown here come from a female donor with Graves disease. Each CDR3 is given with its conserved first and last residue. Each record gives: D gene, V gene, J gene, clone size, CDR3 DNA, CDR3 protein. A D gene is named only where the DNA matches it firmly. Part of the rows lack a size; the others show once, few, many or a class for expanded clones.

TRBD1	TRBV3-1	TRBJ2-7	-	TGTGCCAGCAGCCTGTTCCCAGGGGGTGACGAGCAGTACTTC	CASSLFPGGDEQYF
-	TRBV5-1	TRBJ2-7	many	TGCGCCAGCAGCTTATGGGGGTACGAGCAGTACTTC	CASSLWGYEQYF
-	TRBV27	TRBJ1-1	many	TGTGCCAGCAGTTTAGCTCGATTAAGGATCAGGGGCGCTGAAGCTTTCTTT	CASSLARLRIRGAEAFF
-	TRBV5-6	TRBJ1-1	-	TGTGCCAGCACCCCGGAACACACAAACACTGAAGCTTTCTTT	CASTPEHTNTEAFF
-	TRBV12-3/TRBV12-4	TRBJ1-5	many	TGTGCCAGCAGTTTCGGACGGGATCAGCCCCAGCATTTT	CASSFGRDQPQHF
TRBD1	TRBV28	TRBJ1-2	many	TGTGCCAGCAGTTCCCCCCGGAGGACAGGGCTAAGCTACACCTTC	CASSSPRRTGLSYTF
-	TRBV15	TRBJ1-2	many	TGTGCCACCAGCAGGGAGAGACAGGACTTCTATGGCTACACCTTC	CATSRERQDFYGYTF
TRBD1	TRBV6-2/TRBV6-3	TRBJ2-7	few	TGTGCCAGCAGTTATAGAGGACAGGGCTACGAGCAGTACTTC	CASSYRGQGYEQYF
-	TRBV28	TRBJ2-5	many	TGTGCCAGCAGTACATACCCGGGACGAGCCTCGGGAGAGACCCAGTACTTC	CASSTYPGRASGETQYF
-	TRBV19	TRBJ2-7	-	TGTGCCAGTAGTATAGATCCGGGCCCGCACTACGAGCAGTACTTC	CASSIDPGPHYEQYF
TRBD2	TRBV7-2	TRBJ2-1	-	TGTGCCAGCAGCCTATCGGGGGGTAGATTTGATGAGCAGTTCTTC	CASSLSGGRFDEQFF
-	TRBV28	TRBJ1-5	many	TGTGCCAGCTCTACTGGGGGTCAGCCCCAGCATTTT	CASSTGGQPQHF
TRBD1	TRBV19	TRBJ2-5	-	TGTGCCAGTAGTTCAGGGGGTTACCAAGAGACCCAGTACTTC	CASSSGGYQETQYF
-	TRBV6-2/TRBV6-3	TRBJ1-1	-	TGTGCCAGCAGTTATTATGACAGGCAGCCCACTGAAGCTTTCTTT	CASSYYDRQPTEAFF
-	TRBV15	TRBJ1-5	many	TGTGCCACCAGCAGAGGAGACGGAGATCAGCCCCAGCATTTT	CATSRGDGDQPQHF
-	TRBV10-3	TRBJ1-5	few	TGTGCCATCAGTGAGCGTGGCAGAACAAATCAGCCCCAGCATTTT	CAISERGRTNQPQHF
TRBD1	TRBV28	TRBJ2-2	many	TGTGCCAGCAGTTTCAGGGGGTATGGCACCGGGGAGCTGTTTTTT	CASSFRGYGTGELFF
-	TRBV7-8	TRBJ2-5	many	TGTGCCAGCAGCTTACTGGTAATTGGGACCCAGTACTTC	CASSLLVIGTQYF
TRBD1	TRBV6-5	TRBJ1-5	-	TGTGCCAGCAGTTACTACTCGGGACAGGGCAATCAGCCCCAGCATTTT	CASSYYSGQGNQPQHF
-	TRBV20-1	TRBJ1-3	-	TGCAGTGCTAGAGCTCGTGGCAGCTTCTCTGGAAACACCATATATTTT	CSARARGSFSGNTIYF
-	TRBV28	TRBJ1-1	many	TGTGCCAGCAGCTTGGAGCGTATGAACACTGAAGCTTTCTTT	CASSLERMNTEAFF
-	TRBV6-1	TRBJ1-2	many	TGTGCCAGCAGATGGACCAGGGGTAACTATGGCTACACCTTC	CASRWTRGNYGYTF
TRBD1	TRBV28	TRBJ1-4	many	TGTGCCAGCAGAGGACAGGGGACTAATGAAAAACTGTTTTTT	CASRGQGTNEKLFF
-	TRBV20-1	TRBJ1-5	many	TGCAGTGCAATAAGGGAGACGGGTCGGGATCAGCCCCAGCATTTT	CSAIRETGRDQPQHF
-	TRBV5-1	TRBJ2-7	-	TGTGCCAGCAGCTTAGAGAAGGGGGGACCTACGGTATACGAGCAGTACTTC	CASSLEKGGPTVYEQYF
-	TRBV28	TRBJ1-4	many	TGTGCCAGCAGCCTCGGGGGACATGCAACTAATGAAAAACTGTTTTTT	CASSLGGHATNEKLFF
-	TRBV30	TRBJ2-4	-	TGTGCCTGGGGAGGGGGAGCCAAAAACATTCAGTACTTC	CAWGGGAKNIQYF
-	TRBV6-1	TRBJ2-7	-	TGTGCCAGCACGGACCGAATCGAGCAGTACTTC	CASTDRIEQYF
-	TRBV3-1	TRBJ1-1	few	TGTGCCAGCAGCCAAGCGTTTGTGGGCGCGAACACTGAAGCTTTCTTT	CASSQAFVGANTEAFF
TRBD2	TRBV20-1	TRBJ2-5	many	TGCAGTGCTGAGAGAGGGCGACCAGCGGGGGAGACCCAGTACTTC	CSAERGRPAGETQYF
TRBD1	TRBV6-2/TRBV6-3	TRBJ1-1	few	TGTGCCAGCAGTTACCGCGGGGACAGTGAAGCTTTCTTT	CASSYRGDSEAFF
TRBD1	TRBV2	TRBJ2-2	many	TGTGCCAGCAGTTCCGGACAGGGGGCCCCCGGGGAGCTGTTTTTT	CASSSGQGAPGELFF
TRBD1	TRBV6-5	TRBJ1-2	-	TGTGCCAGCAGTTTCCACAGGGGGTTAGGTGGCTACACCTTC	CASSFHRGLGGYTF
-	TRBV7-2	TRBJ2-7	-	TGTGCCAGCAGCTTGGGGTGGGGTCTTTCCTACGAGCAGTACTTC	CASSLGWGLSYEQYF
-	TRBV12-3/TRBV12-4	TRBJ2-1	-	TGTGCCAGCAGTTTACCGAACAATGAGCAGTTCTTC	CASSLPNNEQFF
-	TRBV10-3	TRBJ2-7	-	TGTGCCATCAGAGACGCCTACGAGCAGTACTTC	CAIRDAYEQYF
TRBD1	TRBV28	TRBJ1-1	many	TGTGCCAGCAGTCACGACAGGGGCCTTAATGTGAACACTGAAGCTTTCTTT	CASSHDRGLNVNTEAFF
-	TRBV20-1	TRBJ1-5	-	TGCAGTGCTAGAGATCCCCGACAGATTAATCAGCCCCAGCATTTT	CSARDPRQINQPQHF
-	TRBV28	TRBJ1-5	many	TGTGCCAGCGATCCGGCGGGAAGGGGCGCTCAGCCCCAGCATTTT	CASDPAGRGAQPQHF
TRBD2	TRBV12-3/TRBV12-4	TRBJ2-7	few	TGTGCCAGCAGTCCAGGGACTAGCGGGAGTCTCCCCGAGCAGTACTTC	CASSPGTSGSLPEQYF
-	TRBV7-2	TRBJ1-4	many	TGTGCCAGCAGCTTAGACAGGGTTGAAAAACTGTTTTTT	CASSLDRVEKLFF
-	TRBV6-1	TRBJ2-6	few	TGTGCCAGCAGTGAAGCAGGGGTAGGGGCCAACGTCCTGACTTTC	CASSEAGVGANVLTF
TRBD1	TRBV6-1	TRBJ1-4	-	TGTGCCAGCTACCACCCAACATACGAGGACAGGGGAAGTTATGAAAAACTGTTTTTT	CASYHPTYEDRGSYEKLFF
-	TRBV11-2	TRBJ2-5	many	TGTGCCAGCAGCCCCGAGGGCGGTACCCAGTACTTC	CASSPEGGTQYF